A single sample gave rise to the 16 T cell receptor beta chains below, sequenced in a study of spatial heterogeneity in lung cancer. The time point is: blood at routine non-recurrence follow-up after resection. TCRdb processed the 5' RACE reads anew with MiXCR; each CDR3 protein has one entry. The sample includes about 100,000 distinct CDR3 sequences, approximately 19% of them seen just once. The specimen comprised PBMCs, sampled at follow-up. The source of these receptors is a male donor with early-stage non-small cell lung cancer.

The V and J genes are TRBV20-1 and TRBJ1-1; D call uncertain. Trimming took 5 bases from V and 5 from J, leaving 9 bases between them. Looked up from germline, CDR1 is DFQATT and CDR2 is SNEGSKA (reference sequence). CDR3 size: 11 residues. CDR3 in amino acids: CSASFGTEAFF. CDR3 coding DNA: TGCAGTGCTTCCTTTGGGACTGAAGCTTTCTTT.

The V and J genes are TRBV7-9 and TRBJ2-1; D is undetermined. The CDR3 totals 13 residues. V lost 0 bases, J lost 8 bases, and 8 bases lay in between. Germline V gene lookup returns CDR1 SEHNR and CDR2 FQNEAQ (reference sequence). This CDR3 reads CASSLAWNHEQFF. The DNA of the CDR3 is TGTGCCAGCAGCTTAGCTTGGAACCATGAGCAGTTCTTC.

This clonotype was counted ten times or more. The rearrangement uses TRBV20-1 and TRBJ2-1, with 14 bases aligning to TRBD2. V was clipped by 6 bases and J by 7 bases; unmatched bases: 11. This CDR3 has 16 amino acids. Germline lookup yields CDR1 DFQATT and CDR2 SNEGSKA (reference sequence). CDR3 region: CSAPGGLAGDWNEQFF. The CDR3 DNA reads as TGCAGTGCCCCGGGGGGACTAGCGGGAGATTGGAATGAGCAGTTCTTC.

The chain links TRBV12-3 or TRBV12-4 to TRBJ2-1, with D possibly matching TRBD1 (6 bases). This CDR3 is 17 amino acids long. Trimming took 5 bases from V and 3 from J, leaving 20 bases between them. CDR3: CASSLRAPDSLYNEQFF. The CDR3 DNA sequence: TGTGCCAGCAGTCTGCGGGCCCCGGACAGCCTCTACAATGAGCAGTTCTTC.

This clonotype was seen once. The gene calls are TRBV7-9 and TRBJ2-7, with 11 bases lining up with TRBD1. The CDR3 has 16 amino acids. Germline V gene lookup returns CDR1 SEHNR and CDR2 FQNEAQ (reference sequence). J gave up 1 base and V 5 bases, and 7 bases lay outside the gene matches. This CDR3 is CASSNRTGGFSYEQYF. The CDR3 DNA reads as TGTGCCAGCAGCAATCGGACAGGGGGCTTTTCCTACGAGCAGTACTTC. The entire variable domain, with the rest obtained from reference TRBV7-9 and TRBJ2-7, is as follows: DTGVSQNPRHKITKRGQNVTFRCDPISEHNRLYWYRQTLGQGPEFLTYFQNEAQLEKSRLLSDRFSAERPKGSFSTLEIQRTEQGDSAMYLCASSNRTGGFSYEQYFGPGTRLTVT.

This clonotype was observed a handful of times. The chain carries TRBV20-1 and TRBJ1-2; 8 bases fit TRBD1. The CDR3 consists of 12 residues. V lost 5 bases, J lost 6 bases, and 5 bases stayed unmatched. Germline loops: CDR1 DFQATT, CDR2 SNEGSKA (reference sequence). In DNA form, the CDR3 reads TGCAGTGCTTACAGGGGGTTAGATGGCTACACCTTC. It is translated as CSAYRGLDGYTF.

J is TRBJ2-7 and V is TRBV30, with 8 bases matching TRBD1. From germline, CDR1 is GTSNPN and CDR2 SVGIG (reference sequence). The CDR3 contains 13 residues. V was clipped by 2 bases and J by 6 bases; unmatched bases: 6. Here the CDR3 reads CAWSLTGVSEQYV. DNA for the CDR3: TGTGCCTGGAGTCTGACAGGGGTGTCCGAGCAGTACGTC.

V gene TRBV25-1 combines with J gene TRBJ1-3; no reliable D call. V dropped 3 bases and J dropped 0 bases, with 6 bases sitting between them. Germline V gene lookup returns CDR1 MGHDK and CDR2 SYGVNS. The CDR3 covers 14 residues. The CDR3 DNA follows: TGTGCCAGCAGTGATTTCGACTCTGGAAACACCATATATTTT. Translated: CASSDFDSGNTIYF.

This clonotype has only a few counts. This chain uses TRBV5-4 with TRBJ2-7; 7 positions match TRBD1. The germline CDR1 and CDR2 sequences are SGHNT and YYREEE (reference sequence). V shed 5 bases, J shed 2 bases, and the junction held 4 bases outside the gene matches. This CDR3 contains 13 residues. CDR3 sequence: CASSRDSPYEQYV. For the CDR3, the DNA is TGTGCCAGCAGTCGGGACAGTCCCTACGAGCAGTACGTC.

This chain connects TRBV27 to TRBJ2-7, with 10 positions matching TRBD2. The CDR3 totals 15 residues. Germline trimming cut 5 bases from V and 2 bases from J; bases unmatched to any gene: 6. Germline CDR1 and CDR2: MNHEY and SMNVEV (reference sequence). The CDR3 DNA is TGTGCCAGCAGTGCAACTAGCGGGGCTACCTACGAGCAGTACTTC. This encodes CASSATSGATYEQYF.

The table lists this clonotype with a few counts. The genes are TRBV6-2 or TRBV6-3 and TRBJ1-4; no clear D. Germline CDR1 and CDR2: MNHEY and SVGEGT. This CDR3 contains 15 residues. The V end was cut by 6 bases, the J end by 10 bases, with 21 bases between. CDR3: CASRRDRSGEAKLFF. The CDR3 bases are TGTGCCAGCAGGAGAGACCGATCTGGGGAGGCAAAACTGTTTTTT.

The table lists this clonotype with many counts. The chain combines TRBV6-5 with TRBJ1-1; 7 nucleotides align to TRBD1. This CDR3 is built from 13 residues. The V gene end was trimmed by 6 bases and the J gene end by 3 bases; junction bases not matched to a gene: 4. Per germline, CDR1 MNHEY and CDR2 SVGAGI. DNA of the CDR3: TGTGCCAGCAGCACTGACAGGGACACTGAAGCTTTCTTT. Residues: CASSTDRDTEAFF.

The chain employs TRBV20-1 and TRBJ2-4; the match to TRBD2 covers 11 bases. In germline, CDR1 is DFQATT, CDR2 SNEGSKA (reference sequence). The CDR3 extends over 16 amino acids. The junction had 6 bases not matched to a gene; V was cut back by 2 bases and J by 3 bases. The CDR3 spells CSARTGTSGGKNIQYF. CDR3 DNA: TGCAGTGCTAGAACCGGGACTAGCGGTGGCAAAAACATTCAGTACTTC.

Only a few counts were recorded for this clonotype. The V gene is TRBV29-1, the J gene TRBJ2-1; 9 bases align to TRBD1. The CDR3 has 12 residues. The V gene end was trimmed by 7 bases and the J gene end by 8 bases; junction bases not matched to a gene: 6. Germline CDR1 SQVTM, CDR2 ANQGSEA. CDR3 nucleotide sequence: TGCAGCGCGATGGGACAGGGCGATGAGCAGTTCTTC. Translation: CSAMGQGDEQFF.

This chain links TRBV5-4 with TRBJ2-1; weak D call: TRBD1 (5 bases). V gave up 0 bases and J gave up 7 bases, with 8 bases separating them. The V gene's germline CDR1 is SGHNT and CDR2 YYREEE (reference sequence). The CDR3 is made up of 13 amino acids. In DNA form, the CDR3 reads TGTGCCAGCAGCTTGGGGGGCGCGAATGAGCAGTTCTTC. This gives the protein CASSLGGANEQFF.

This clonotype was counted a few times. V is TRBV29-1 and J is TRBJ1-1, with TRBD1 as a possible D gene (5 bases). CDR1 is SQVTM and CDR2 is ANQGSEA in the germline V gene. The CDR3 length is 14 residues. V was cut by 6 bases and J by 4 bases, with 18 bases left in between. The CDR3 DNA follows: TGCAGCGTCGGAAGGGGCGTTGGTAGCACTGAAGCTTTCTTT. This encodes CSVGRGVGSTEAFF.